This is a list of T cell receptor beta chains from one sample in a study of T cells in Graves' hyperthyroidism and ophthalmopathy. TCRdb processed the multiplex PCR reads anew with MiXCR; each CDR3 protein has one entry. The sample lists a few hundred thousand distinct CDR3 sequences, about a sixth seen once, with about 7.7% in the top ten. The specimen was blood. The receptors here all came from a woman between 18 and 30 years old with Graves' hyperthyroidism. Both conserved end residues are part of each CDR3. The D gene is left open where the match is weak. Only part of the rows carry a size: once, few, many, or a class if the clone is expanded.

TRBJ2-3 | TRBV12-3/TRBV12-4 | many | TRBD1 | TGTGCCAGCACCAAGGGGGACAGGGGGTCCACAGATACGCAGTATTTT | CASTKGDRGSTDTQYF
TRBJ2-4 | TRBV7-2 | many | . | TGTGCCAGCAGCTTAGCGGGGGGGCCCGGTAACATTCAGTACTTC | CASSLAGGPGNIQYF
TRBJ2-5 | TRBV11-3 | . | . | TGTGCCAGCAGTTCGGGGACGGCACAAGAGACCCAGTACTTC | CASSSGTAQETQYF
TRBJ2-5 | TRBV15 | . | TRBD1 | TGTACCACCAGCAGACCCGGACAGGCAGAGACCCAGTACTTC | CTTSRPGQAETQYF
TRBJ2-1 | TRBV6-2/TRBV6-3 | few | TRBD2 | TGTGCCAGCACCCCTAGCGGGAGGGAGCACAATGAGCAGTTCTTC | CASTPSGREHNEQFF
TRBJ1-2 | TRBV5-1 | many | . | TGCGCCAGCAGCTTTAACCCAGGGCTCGGCTATGGCTACACCTTC | CASSFNPGLGYGYTF
TRBJ1-4 | TRBV3-1 | . | . | TGTGCCAGCAGCCAAGTAGACCTAGGATCTGAAAAACTGTTTTTT | CASSQVDLGSEKLFF
TRBJ1-5 | TRBV6-6 | many | TRBD1 | TGTGCCAGCAGTTACTCGGGGACAGGGGGCTTCAATCAGCCCCAGCATTTT | CASSYSGTGGFNQPQHF
TRBJ2-7 | TRBV4-1 | many | . | TGCGCCAGCAGCCATCAATTCCGGGCGGGCGAGCAGTACTTC | CASSHQFRAGEQYF
TRBJ1-5 | TRBV2 | . | . | TGTGCCAGCAGTGAAGAGGGCAGCCAATATAGCAATCAGCCCCAGCATTTT | CASSEEGSQYSNQPQHF
TRBJ1-2 | TRBV5-5 | many | . | TGTGCCAGCAGTCCAGGTCACAGGGTCTATGGCTACACCTTC | CASSPGHRVYGYTF
TRBJ2-7 | TRBV7-8 | . | TRBD1 | TGTGCCAGCAGCATTTTCAGGGGGTTACGGGACGAGCAGTACTTC | CASSIFRGLRDEQYF
TRBJ1-6 | TRBV30 | many | . | TGTGCCTGGACCACGCCTCTATTTTCGGCCTATAATTCACCCCTCCACTTT | CAWTTPLFSAYNSPLHF
TRBJ2-1 | TRBV20-1 | many | TRBD1 | TGCAGTGCTAGGGCGGACAGGAGTGCGTACAATGAGCAGTTCTTC | CSARADRSAYNEQFF
TRBJ2-1 | TRBV5-1 | many | TRBD1 | TGCGCCAGCACGGGACAGAGCAATGAGCAGTTCTTC | CASTGQSNEQFF
TRBJ2-7 | TRBV5-1 | . | . | TGCGCCAGCAGCTTGGAGGCGTCAGAGGCCGAGCAGTACTTC | CASSLEASEAEQYF
TRBJ2-3 | TRBV20-1 | many | . | TGCAGTGCTAGACCCAATAGCGGCGGGGATACGCAGTATTTT | CSARPNSGGDTQYF
TRBJ2-5 | TRBV2 | few | . | TGTGCCAGCACGAAGCCCCGGGTCGAGACCCAGTACTTC | CASTKPRVETQYF
TRBJ1-4 | TRBV6-1 | many | TRBD1 | TGTGCCAGCAGAGCGACAGGGGGCGAAAAACTGTTTTTT | CASRATGGEKLFF
TRBJ1-2 | TRBV27 | many | . | TGTGCCACGCAGGGGATTAACTATGGCTACACCTTC | CATQGINYGYTF
TRBJ1-3 | TRBV9 | . | TRBD1 | TGTGCCAGCAGCGTATACACAGGGGAGGACACCATATATTTT | CASSVYTGEDTIYF
TRBJ2-6 | TRBV19 | . | TRBD2 | TGTGCCAGTAGGGTCCGGGAGGGCAAAGGCTCTGGGGCCAACGTCCTGACTTTC | CASRVREGKGSGANVLTF
TRBJ2-3 | TRBV7-3 | many | . | TGTGCCAGCAGCTTAACGCCCCCCCCCCGGGATACGCAGTATTTT | CASSLTPPPRDTQYF
TRBJ1-1 | TRBV15 | many | . | TGTGCCACCAGCAGAGATGTGGTGAACACTGAAGCTTTCTTT | CATSRDVVNTEAFF
TRBJ2-3 | TRBV18 | few | . | TGTGCCAGCTCTCGACTTCCCACCGGCACAGATACGCAGTATTTT | CASSRLPTGTDTQYF
TRBJ2-5 | TRBV20-1 | few | TRBD2 | TGCAGTGCTAGAGATCGCTCTTGGACTAGCTCATTGGAGACCCAGTACTTC | CSARDRSWTSSLETQYF
TRBJ2-4 | TRBV4-1 | many | . | TGCGCCAGCACCCTCAGGGTAGAGGCCAAAAACATTCAGTACTTC | CASTLRVEAKNIQYF
TRBJ1-2 | TRBV30 | . | TRBD1 | TGTGCCTGGGCTAGTAGGGGGCTTGGAGGCTACACCTTC | CAWASRGLGGYTF
TRBJ2-1 | TRBV10-3 | . | TRBD2 | TGTGCCACCTCCGGGACTAGCGGGGGGGTCGAGGCCTACAATGAGCAGTTCTTC | CATSGTSGGVEAYNEQFF
TRBJ1-2 | TRBV24-1 | many | . | TGTGCCACCAGTGACGTTGACAGGACCTATGGCTACACCTTC | CATSDVDRTYGYTF
TRBJ2-3 | TRBV5-1 | many | TRBD1 | TGCGCCAGCAGCAGGTCCCCGGGACAGGGCTCAGCAGATACGCAGTATTTT | CASSRSPGQGSADTQYF
TRBJ2-7 | TRBV25-1 | few | . | TGTGCCAGCAGTGAATTGACGGACCGTCGGGAGCAGTACTTC | CASSELTDRREQYF
TRBJ1-4 | TRBV19 | few | . | TGTGCCAGTACCCCAGTCGGGGGGCTTAATGAAAAACTGTTTTTT | CASTPVGGLNEKLFF
TRBJ2-4 | TRBV6-1 | few | TRBD1 | TGTGCCAGCAGCTACAGGGGGACCAAAAACATTCAGTACTTC | CASSYRGTKNIQYF
TRBJ1-1 | TRBV4-1 | many | . | TGCGCCAGCGCCAAGACAGAGTTGAACACTGAAGCTTTCTTT | CASAKTELNTEAFF
TRBJ2-7 | TRBV12-5 | many | . | TGTGCTAGTGGCCTTGACAGCCACGAGCAGTACTTC | CASGLDSHEQYF
TRBJ2-5 | TRBV28 | many | . | TGTGCCAGCAGTTACGGGCGGGGGCCCCGACAAGAGACCCAGTACTTC | CASSYGRGPRQETQYF
TRBJ1-1 | TRBV6-1 | many | TRBD1 | TGTGCCAGCAGCCTGGGACAGCCCACTGAAGCTTTCTTT | CASSLGQPTEAFF
TRBJ1-2 | TRBV28 | many | . | TGTGCCAGCAGTTCAGTCCCCAGGGAGGAAGGGGCTTTCGGCTATGGCTACACCTTC | CASSSVPREEGAFGYGYTF
TRBJ2-2 | TRBV11-3 | many | . | TGTGCCAGCAGCTTAGATAGCAGGGGCGCGAACACCGGGGAGCTGTTTTTT | CASSLDSRGANTGELFF